Ten or more counts support the clone carrying this T cell receptor beta chain. What it recognizes is unknown. The data were taken from a study of response to subunit inactivated influenza vaccine. A single record per CDR3 protein comes from TCRdb applying MiXCR to the RT-PCR reads. In the table there are around 850,000 distinct CDR3 sequences, roughly 18% of which are singletons. Trimming pared 3 bases from V and 6 bases from J, leaving 14 bases between. The CDR3 has 15 amino acids. Germline CDR1 is LNHNV and CDR2 is YYDKDF (reference sequence). Broader study findings: A suggestion made by the authors is that each seasonal influenza vaccination recruits few new T cells.

The clonotype was recovered from a man aged 50 to 60 who received an inactivated influenza vaccine. V gene TRBV15 combines with J gene TRBJ2-2, with D possibly being TRBD2 (6 bases). The sequences come from PBMCs from blood, collected more than 4 days after vaccination. The CDR3 nucleotides are TGTGCCACCAGCAGGGACCTTGGAGGGGCCGGGGAGCTGTTTTTT. It specifies CATSRDLGGAGELFF.